This T cell receptor (beta chain) came from a study of blood T cell repertoires in COVID-19. Study details: Collection of acute and convalescent COVID-19 samples took place in the United States, Italy and Spain. PBMCs, B-cell-depleted T cells, or T cells provided the cDNA or gDNA that made up the material.

Source study methods: By means of reference gene primer amplification, nucleated cell counts were estimated. Clones were read by immunoSEQ multiplex PCR, and TCRdb kept only the in-frame ones, dropping some. That table gives V, J and clone size, and the DNA gave D and trimming. This repertoire shows a few hundred thousand clones, about 90% found once; its top ten account for about 2.9%. Per the germline V gene, CDR1 is LNHDA and CDR2 is SQIVND (reference sequence). After removal of 2 bases from V and 2 bases from J, the junction contained 12 bases not matched to a gene. This CDR3 is 20 amino acids long. Seattle patients were enrolled during active infection and followed longitudinally.

The rearrangement links TRBV19 to TRBJ2-1, with 13 positions matching TRBD2. The origin of this receptor is a woman aged 25-40 years with COVID-19, enrolled during active disease. Sequenced: peripheral blood. Written as DNA, the CDR3 is TGTGCCAGTAGTATAAATCCTCTGACTAGCGGGGGGTTGCCCTACAATGAGCAGTTCTTC. This encodes CASSINPLTSGGLPYNEQFF.